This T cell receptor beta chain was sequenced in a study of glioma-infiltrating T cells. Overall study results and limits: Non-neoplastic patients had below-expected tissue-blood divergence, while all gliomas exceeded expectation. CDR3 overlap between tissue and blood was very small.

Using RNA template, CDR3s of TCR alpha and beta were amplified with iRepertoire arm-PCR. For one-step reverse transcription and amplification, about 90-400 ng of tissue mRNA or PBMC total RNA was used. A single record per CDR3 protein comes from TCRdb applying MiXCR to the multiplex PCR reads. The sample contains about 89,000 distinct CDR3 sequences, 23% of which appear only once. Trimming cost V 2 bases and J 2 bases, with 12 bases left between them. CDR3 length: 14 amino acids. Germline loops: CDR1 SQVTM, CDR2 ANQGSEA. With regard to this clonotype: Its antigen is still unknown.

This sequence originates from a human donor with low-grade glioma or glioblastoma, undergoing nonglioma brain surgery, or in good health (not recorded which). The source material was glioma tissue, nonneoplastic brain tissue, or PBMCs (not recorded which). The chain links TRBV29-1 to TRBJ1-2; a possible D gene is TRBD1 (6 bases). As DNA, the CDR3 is TGCAGCGTTGAAAACAGGGATGGGAACTATGGCTACACCTTC. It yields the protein CSVENRDGNYGYTF.